These 29 T cell receptor beta chains came from one sample sequenced in a study of identical twins. TCRdb fed the 5' RACE reads into MiXCR, producing one record per CDR3 protein. The sample holds approximately 590,000 distinct CDR3 sequences, more than 9% seen once. In addition, the sample was reused for a study of yellow fever vaccine responses in identical twins.

Sequences were obtained from PBMCs. Source of these receptors: a woman younger than 30 in good health.

V and J are TRBV29-1 and TRBJ2-7; D is possibly TRBD2 (5 bases). From germline, CDR1 is SQVTM and CDR2 ANQGSEA. This CDR3 region has 16 residues. V was pared by 4 bases and J by 1 base, with 20 bases between. CDR3 sequence reads: CSVVPPGVARSYEQYF. DNA of the CDR3: TGCAGCGTTGTCCCACCCGGGGTAGCGCGATCCTACGAGCAGTACTTC.

Ten or more counts support this clonotype. The chain has TRBV4-2 and TRBJ2-7; D is ambiguous. Trimming removed 1 base at V and 4 bases at J, with 5 bases between. This CDR3 has 12 residues. Germline V gene data show CDR1 as LGHNA and CDR2 as YNFKEQ. This CDR3 is CASSQVEYEQYF. CDR3 DNA: TGTGCCAGCAGCCAAGTGGAGTACGAGCAGTACTTC.

This clonotype came up a few times. The rearrangement uses TRBV6-2 or TRBV6-3 and TRBJ2-1; 15 bases are shared with TRBD2. V was pared by 6 bases and J by 4 bases, with 10 bases of the junction left unmatched. The CDR3 runs to 18 residues. In germline, CDR1 is MNHEY, CDR2 SVGEGT. The CDR3 reads CASRHGTSGGLKYNEQFF. For the CDR3, the DNA is TGTGCCAGCAGACACGGGACTAGCGGGGGGCTAAAATACAATGAGCAGTTCTTC.

This clonotype was counted at least ten times. The rearrangement links TRBV15 to TRBJ2-7; TRBD1 matches 9 bases. With 0 bases clipped from V and 3 bases from J, the junction kept 12 bases outside the gene matches. Germline V gene data show CDR1 as LNHNV and CDR2 as YYDKDF (reference sequence). The CDR3 is made up of 18 amino acids. As DNA, the CDR3 is TGTGCCACCAGCAGAGAACCTTTAACAGGGGGCAATGGCTACGAGCAGTACTTC. Translating it yields CATSREPLTGGNGYEQYF.

This chain links TRBV7-8 with TRBJ1-1; 7 bases are shared with TRBD1. Germline assignment: CDR1 SGHVS and CDR2 FQNEAQ. The CDR3 runs 14 residues. The J segment lost 7 bases and the V segment lost 6 bases, leaving 11 bases of the junction unmatched. This chain's CDR3 is CASSQRQGAGEAFF. Written as DNA, the CDR3 is TGTGCCAGCAGTCAACGACAGGGAGCAGGTGAAGCTTTCTTT.

The chain is built from TRBV29-1 and TRBJ2-5; D may be TRBD2 (6 bases). This CDR3 comprises 16 residues. V lost 2 bases and J 2 bases, leaving 18 bases between the germline ends. The germline V gene has CDR1 SQVTM and CDR2 ANQGSEA. CDR3 sequence reads: CSVEPGVRRIQETQYF. CDR3 DNA: TGCAGCGTTGAACCGGGAGTGAGAAGGATTCAAGAGACCCAGTACTTC. Looking up the rest from reference TRBV29-1 and TRBJ2-5 gives the full variable domain: SAVISQKPSRDICQRGTSLTIQCQVDSQVTMMFWYRQQPGQSLTLIATANQGSEATYESGFVIDKFPISRPNLTFSTLTVSNMSPEDSSIYLCSVEPGVRRIQETQYFGPGTRLLVL.

The V gene is TRBV12-3 or TRBV12-4, the J gene TRBJ1-1; the D is unclear. The CDR3 extends over 13 amino acids. V was clipped by 8 bases and J by 2 bases, with 12 bases between them. CDR3 DNA: TGTGCCAGCGGTCTGGACGGCAACACTGAAGCTTTCTTT. Translation gives CASGLDGNTEAFF.

This clonotype came up once. The J gene is TRBJ2-7, the V gene TRBV15; TRBD1 matches at 10 bases. CDR1 LNHNV and CDR2 YYDKDF come from the germline V gene (reference sequence). The CDR3 is 16 amino acids. V lost 5 bases to trimming and J lost 2 bases; unmatched junction nucleotides: 9. CDR3 sequence: CATSREGTGAAYEQYF. The CDR3, as DNA: TGTGCCACCAGCCGGGAGGGGACAGGGGCCGCCTACGAGCAGTACTTC.

This CDR3 reads CASSEGDRETQYF. The CDR3 DNA follows: TGTGCCAGCAGTGAGGGCGACCGAGAGACCCAGTACTTC. This chain links TRBV28 with TRBJ2-5, with D possibly matching TRBD2 (5 bases). Germline CDR1 reads MDHEN; CDR2 reads SYDVKM. V shed 5 bases and J shed 4 bases, with 11 bases lying between them. The length of the CDR3 is 13 residues.

This sequence joins TRBV10-3 and TRBJ2-1, with unresolved D. CDR1 is ENHRY and CDR2 is SYGVKD in the germline V gene. The CDR3 consists of 15 residues. The V end was cut by 0 bases, the J end by 5 bases, with 11 bases between. The CDR3 region is CAISESRTTNNEQFF. The CDR3, as DNA: TGTGCCATCAGTGAGTCGCGGACCACCAACAATGAGCAGTTCTTC.

As DNA, the CDR3 is TGTGCCAGCAGCTTAGTGGCCCTAGCGGGGGGGCCCGTAGATACGCAGTATTTT. Its translation: CASSLVALAGGPVDTQYF. The chain has TRBV11-2 and TRBJ2-3, with 12 positions matching TRBD2. V lost 1 base and J lost 5; bases outside the gene matches: 10. The CDR3 runs 18 residues. The V gene's germline CDR1 is SGHAT and CDR2 FQNNGV. Drawing the rest from reference TRBV11-2 and TRBJ2-3, the complete variable domain is EAGVAQSPRYKIIEKRQSVAFWCNPISGHATLYWYQQILGQGPKLLIQFQNNGVVDDSQLPKDRFSAERLKGVDSTLKIQPAKLEDSAVYLCASSLVALAGGPVDTQYFGPGTRLTVL.

At least ten counts were recorded for this clonotype. This chain joins TRBV10-3 and TRBJ2-1, with 15 bases that match TRBD2. The CDR3 spans 15 residues. J was trimmed by 8 bases and V by 4 bases; bases with no gene match: 3. Germline loops: CDR1 ENHRY, CDR2 SYGVKD. As DNA, the CDR3 is TGTGCCATCAGTGCTGGGACTAGCGGGAGGTATGAGCAGTTCTTC. It specifies CAISAGTSGRYEQFF.

This clonotype was observed a few times. The chain employs TRBV20-1 and TRBJ1-1, with D uncertain. V lost 0 bases and J lost 8, with 13 bases in between. Germline V lookup: CDR1 DFQATT, CDR2 SNEGSKA (reference sequence). This CDR3 is built from 13 residues. CDR3 DNA: TGCAGTGCTAGAGATTTAGGAGGGTACGAAGCTTTCTTT. Amino acid sequence: CSARDLGGYEAFF.

This clonotype appeared many times. The V and J genes are TRBV25-1 and TRBJ1-3; D remains unclear. The germline CDR1 and CDR2 sequences are MGHDK and SYGVNS. This CDR3 region has 16 residues. The ends were cut back, 2 bases at V and 2 bases at J, with 13 bases in the middle. In nucleotides, the CDR3 is TGTGCCAGCAGTGAAGGTGGTGTCGGGACTGGAAACACCATATATTTT. Translated, it gives CASSEGGVGTGNTIYF.

This clonotype showed up just a few times. This chain connects TRBV30 to TRBJ2-2; 8 positions match TRBD2. Germline-derived CDR1 and CDR2 are GTSNPN and SVGIG (reference sequence). This CDR3 is built from 15 residues. V shed 4 bases and J 6 bases; nucleotides not matched to a gene: 10. CDR3 loop: CAWTDRGGSPGELFF. The DNA for the CDR3 is TGTGCCTGGACTGACCGGGGGGGTTCACCCGGGGAGCTGTTTTTT. Drawing the rest from reference TRBV30 and TRBJ2-2, the complete variable domain is SQTIHQWPATLVQPVGSPLSLECTVEGTSNPNLYWYRQAAGRGLQLLFYSVGIGQISSEVPQNLSASRPQDRQFILSSKKLLLSDSGFYLCAWTDRGGSPGELFFGEGSRLTVL.

This clonotype was seen a few times. V usage is TRBV7-9 and J usage is TRBJ2-1, with D hard to call. Looked up from germline, CDR1 is SEHNR and CDR2 is FQNEAQ (reference sequence). V shed 5 bases and J shed 6 bases, with 17 bases lying between them. The CDR3 consists of 15 residues. The CDR3 spells CASSPPGSSGNEQFF. The DNA for the CDR3 is TGTGCCAGCAGCCCCCCCGGCTCTAGTGGCAATGAGCAGTTCTTC.

This clonotype occurred a few times. The V and J genes are TRBV4-3 and TRBJ2-5, with D hard to call. The germline V gene has CDR1 LGHNA and CDR2 YSLEER. CDR3 size: 14 residues. V was pared by 1 base and J by 5 bases, with 11 bases between. CDR3 nucleotides: TGCGCCAGCAGCCAAGGTGGCATCATGGAGACCCAGTACTTC. Translated: CASSQGGIMETQYF.

This clonotype was seen many times. The CDR3 region has the DNA TGTGCCAGCAGTTACACACCTTACTTC. Protein product: CASSYTPYF. The gene calls are TRBV6-5 and TRBJ2-7; no reliable D call. CDR1 is MNHEY, CDR2 SVGAGI, per germline. The CDR3 consists of 9 residues. Trimming removed 2 bases from V and 13 bases from J, with 6 bases in between.

The J gene is TRBJ2-5, the V gene TRBV18, with 8 bases identical to TRBD1. J lost 3 bases, V lost 4 bases, and 4 bases had no gene match. The CDR3 loop spans 14 amino acids. Germline V gives CDR1 KGHSH, CDR2 LQKENI. This CDR3 is CASSRNRGEETQYF. CDR3 coding DNA: TGTGCCAGCTCACGAAACAGGGGGGAAGAGACCCAGTACTTC.

This clonotype was observed a few times. V is TRBV5-1 and J is TRBJ2-3, with TRBD2 matching 9 bases. Trimming took 0 bases from V and 2 from J; bases not matched to a gene: 4. CDR1 is SGHRS, CDR2 YFSETQ, per germline. The CDR3 loop spans 16 amino acids. CDR3 bases: TGCGCCAGCAGCTTGGGCGCGGGGGGGATCACAGATACGCAGTATTTT. Amino acid sequence: CASSLGAGGITDTQYF.

Turning to this clonotype: One end of the junction fails to match germline, which may point to a read error. The genes are TRBV6-2 or TRBV6-3 and TRBJ1-1; D gene unclear. The CDR3 sequence is 14 residues long. The germline gives CDR1 MNHEY, CDR2 SVGEGT. In DNA form, the CDR3 reads TGTCCCAGCAGCGGACGTTTAGAAGTGACTGAAGCTTTCTTT. Protein: CPSSGRLEVTEAFF.

The chain joins TRBV15 to TRBJ2-7; TRBD1 aligns across 7 bases. V was clipped by 4 bases and J by 3 bases; unmatched bases: 6. This CDR3 spans 14 amino acids. Germline V gene data show CDR1 as LNHNV and CDR2 as YYDKDF (reference sequence). The DNA for the CDR3 is TGTGCCACCAGCACTCCGGGACAGATCTACGAGCAGTACTTC. Translating it yields CATSTPGQIYEQYF.

This chain links TRBV20-1 with TRBJ2-2; D is undetermined. The V and J ends lost 3 bases and 2 bases respectively, with 7 bases between them. Germline V CDR1 and CDR2: DFQATT, SNEGSKA (reference sequence). This CDR3 has 13 residues. In nucleotides, the CDR3 is TGCAGTGCTAGTAACTTCAACACCGGGGAGCTGTTTTTT. It translates to CSASNFNTGELFF.

The chain employs TRBV30 and TRBJ2-3; D is ambiguous. Trimming removed 4 bases from V and 5 bases from J, with 25 bases in between. Per the germline V gene, CDR1 is GTSNPN and CDR2 is SVGIG (reference sequence). This CDR3 is built from 17 residues. The CDR3 bases are TGTGCCTGGACCTCTCCCGCGGCTCCCCTGGGCGAAGATACGCAGTATTTT. Its translation is CAWTSPAAPLGEDTQYF.

This chain connects TRBV20-1 to TRBJ1-6; no definite D call. The V end lost 3 bases, the J end lost 5 bases, and 14 bases lay between the germline ends. The CDR3 totals 15 residues. The germline gives CDR1 DFQATT, CDR2 SNEGSKA (reference sequence). In DNA form, the CDR3 reads TGCAGTGCTAGGGTAGCGGGGAAGAATAATTCACCCCTCCACTTT. Translating gives CSARVAGKNNSPLHF.

This clonotype was counted only a few times. The chain recombines TRBV20-1 with TRBJ2-1; 8 bases map to TRBD2. With 5 bases clipped from V and 6 bases from J, the junction kept 9 bases outside the gene matches. The CDR3 is made up of 14 amino acids. Germline V CDR1 and CDR2: DFQATT, SNEGSKA (reference sequence). This CDR3 is CSASISGGRNEQFF. The CDR3 nucleotides are TGCAGTGCTTCGATCAGCGGGGGCCGCAATGAGCAGTTCTTC.

This clonotype showed up many times. The chain carries TRBV4-3 and TRBJ2-2, with D possibly matching TRBD1 (6 bases). The CDR3 length is 14 residues. Germline V gene data show CDR1 as LGHNA and CDR2 as YSLEER. Trimming removed 1 base from V and 6 bases from J, with 9 bases in between. CDR3 nucleotides: TGCGCCAGCAGCCAAGTCCGACAGGCCGGGGAGCTGTTTTTT. It yields the protein CASSQVRQAGELFF.

In this sample, this clonotype turned up many times. The chain is built from TRBV29-1 and TRBJ2-7; D may be TRBD1 (5 bases). The V gene lost 6 bases and the J gene lost 2 bases, with 11 bases spanning the gap. The germline gives CDR1 SQVTM, CDR2 ANQGSEA. The CDR3 totals 12 residues. For the CDR3, the DNA is TGCAGCGTACAAGAAGGGGCCTACGAGCAGTACTTC. It encodes CSVQEGAYEQYF.

The gene calls are TRBV7-2 and TRBJ2-7; a weak D match, TRBD1 (5 bases). Germline CDR1 and CDR2: SGHTA and FQGNSA. The CDR3 loop spans 14 amino acids. The V gene lost 5 bases and the J gene lost 2 bases, with 13 bases spanning the gap. This chain's CDR3 is CASSTRQRTYEQYF. As DNA, the CDR3 is TGTGCCAGCAGCACACGACAGAGAACCTACGAGCAGTACTTC.